Below, 29 T cell receptor beta chains from the same sample are listed, as sequenced in a study of early T cells in non-severe SARS-CoV-2 infection. TCRdb redid the calling of the 5' RACE reads with MiXCR, one entry per CDR3 protein. The sample lists some 60,000 distinct CDR3 sequences, more than 7% seen once, with about 3.2% in the top ten. Sequenced sample: whole blood. The receptors derive from an adult who was a healthcare worker with PCR-confirmed SARS-CoV-2 infection or an uninfected control (not recorded which).

This clonotype was picked up a small number of times. This sequence joins TRBV4-2 and TRBJ2-3, with 7 bases identical to TRBD2. Germline CDR1 LGHNA, CDR2 YNFKEQ. The CDR3 runs to 17 residues. V lost 0 bases to trimming and J lost 7 bases; unmatched junction nucleotides: 13. The CDR3 coding sequence is TGTGCCAGCAGCCAAGATCCCGGGATTCTGGGAGGGAATACGCAGTATTTT. Translation: CASSQDPGILGGNTQYF.

This chain uses TRBV27 with TRBJ1-3; D might be TRBD1 (5 bases). In germline, CDR1 is MNHEY, CDR2 SMNVEV (reference sequence). Trimming removed 5 bases from V and 0 bases from J, with 11 bases in between. This CDR3 is built from 15 residues. DNA of the CDR3: TGTGCCAGCAGTCGGGGGGGTAGCTCTGGAAACACCATATATTTT. Its translation is CASSRGGSSGNTIYF.

The V call is TRBV29-1, the J call TRBJ2-7; TRBD1 agrees at 11 bases. CDR3 length: 15 amino acids. Germline lookup yields CDR1 SQVTM and CDR2 ANQGSEA. Trimming at V came to 7 bases and at J to 0 bases, leaving 8 bases not matched to a gene. The chain's CDR3 is CSASYGTGGSYEQYF. The DNA for the CDR3 is TGCAGCGCTTCCTACGGGACAGGGGGCTCCTACGAGCAGTACTTC.

This clonotype has a count of ten or more. This sequence joins TRBV3-1 and TRBJ2-7; possible D gene TRBD2, 6 bases. This CDR3 is 16 amino acids long. V was cut by 0 bases and J by 2 bases, with 14 bases left in between. The germline CDR1 and CDR2 sequences are LGHDT and YNNKEL (reference sequence). The CDR3: CASSQDWGRGTYEQYF. For the CDR3, the DNA is TGTGCCAGCAGCCAAGATTGGGGACGGGGGACCTACGAGCAGTACTTC.

This clonotype was observed a handful of times. The chain joins TRBV20-1 to TRBJ2-3, with 9 bases identical to TRBD2. The CDR3 length is 18 residues. Trimming cost V 3 bases and J 2 bases; bases outside gene matches: 15. The germline V gene encodes CDR1 DFQATT and CDR2 SNEGSKA (reference sequence). The CDR3 protein is CSASSQVVAGAPTDTQYF. DNA for the CDR3: TGCAGTGCTAGCTCCCAGGTGGTAGCGGGGGCCCCCACAGATACGCAGTATTTT.

This clonotype was recorded a few times. The rearrangement links TRBV27 to TRBJ1-5; D is ambiguous. V was pared by 5 bases and J by 9 bases, with 14 bases between. CDR1 is MNHEY and CDR2 is SMNVEV in the germline V gene (reference sequence). The CDR3 totals 13 residues. Here the CDR3 reads CASSTTRVAPQHF. CDR3 DNA sequence: TGTGCCAGCAGTACAACACGGGTAGCGCCCCAGCATTTT.

The chain couples TRBV10-3 to TRBJ2-3; D is perhaps TRBD2 (6 bases). Trimming removed 4 bases from V and 4 bases from J, with 18 bases in between. Germline values: CDR1 ENHRY, CDR2 SYGVKD. CDR3 length equals 16 residues. In DNA form, the CDR3 reads TGTGCCATCAGTGCGATCAGGCGGGGCCCCGCAGATACGCAGTATTTT. Translated, it gives CAISAIRRGPADTQYF.

V is TRBV2 and J is TRBJ1-5; no reliable D call. The CDR3 spans 15 residues. Trimming shortened V by 3 bases and J by 4 bases, and 13 bases separated the two germline ends. Germline V CDR1 and CDR2: SNHLY, FYNNEI. CDR3 sequence: CASSDEQEGNQPQHF. For the CDR3, the DNA is TGTGCCAGCAGTGATGAGCAGGAAGGGAATCAGCCCCAGCATTTT.

This clonotype showed up just a few times. The chain recombines TRBV9 with TRBJ1-3; no reliable D call. Trimming removed 1 base at V and 2 bases at J, with 10 bases between. CDR1 and CDR2 (germline): SGDLS, YYNGEE. The CDR3 contains 15 residues. The CDR3 DNA reads as TGTGCCAGCAGCGTACTAGGTCTCGCTGGAAACACCATATATTTT. This codes for CASSVLGLAGNTIYF.

About this clonotype: One end of the junction varies from germline; a read error may be responsible. This sequence joins TRBV30 and TRBJ2-5; D possibly corresponds to TRBD2 (7 bases). Looked up from germline, CDR1 is GTSNPN and CDR2 is SVGIG (reference sequence). This CDR3 spans 14 amino acids. In DNA form, the CDR3 reads TGTGTCTGGAGTTGGGAGGGGGATACTGAGACCCAGTACTTC. Translated, it gives CVWSWEGDTETQYF. The whole variable domain, remainder taken from reference TRBV30 and TRBJ2-5, is SQTIHQWPATLVQPVGSPLSLECTVEGTSNPNLYWYRQAAGRGLQLLFYSVGIGQISSEVPQNLSASRPQDRQFILSSKKLLLSDSGFYLCVWSWEGDTETQYFGPGTRLLVL.

The gene calls are TRBV5-4 and TRBJ2-1, with D possibly being TRBD1 or TRBD2 (5 bases each). Trimming pared 3 bases from V and 5 bases from J, leaving 9 bases between. The CDR3 covers 13 residues. In germline, CDR1 is SGHNT, CDR2 YYREEE (reference sequence). The CDR3 here is CASSWDPDNEQFF. The CDR3 nucleotides read TGTGCCAGCAGCTGGGACCCAGACAATGAGCAGTTCTTC.

This clonotype was observed at least ten times. CDR3 bases: TGCGCCAGCAGCCGGGGACAGGGGGACGCCGGGGAGCTGTTTTTT. This gives the protein CASSRGQGDAGELFF. The chain has TRBV5-1 and TRBJ2-2, with 11 bases fitting TRBD1. CDR3 length: 15 amino acids. The germline V gene has CDR1 SGHRS and CDR2 YFSETQ. V trimming: 4 bases; J trimming: 6 bases; junction bases outside the gene matches: 5.

This clonotype was recorded at least ten times. The gene calls are TRBV7-6 and TRBJ2-2; 9 bases agree with TRBD1. V shed 6 bases, J shed 3 bases, and the junction held 8 bases outside the gene matches. Germline CDR1 SGHVS, CDR2 FNYEAQ. The CDR3 has 16 residues. CDR3 in DNA: TGTGCCAGCAGTTCACAGGGGGCGGGATACACCGGGGAGCTGTTTTTT. The encoded protein is CASSSQGAGYTGELFF. Based on the CDR3 plus reference TRBV7-6 and TRBJ2-2, the full variable domain is GAGVSQSPRYKVTKRGQDVALRCDPISGHVSLYWYRQALGQGPEFLTYFNYEAQQDKSGLPNDRFSAERPEGSISTLTIQRTEQRDSAMYRCASSSQGAGYTGELFFGEGSRLTVL.

This clonotype was seen repeatedly, ten times or more. This chain joins TRBV4-1 and TRBJ2-1; TRBD1 matches 11 bases. Germline V gene sequence: CDR1 MGHRA, CDR2 YSYEKL. The CDR3 spans 15 residues. The V segment lost 1 base and the J segment 10 bases; nucleotides outside the gene matches: 6. The CDR3 loop reads CASSQAWTGGQEQFF. The CDR3, as DNA: TGCGCCAGCAGCCAAGCCTGGACAGGGGGCCAAGAGCAGTTCTTC.

This clonotype was seen more than once but under ten times. The chain employs TRBV5-1 and TRBJ1-4; 8 bases agree with TRBD1. V shed 2 bases and J 0 bases; nucleotides not matched to a gene: 15. CDR3 size: 20 residues. Germline-derived CDR1 and CDR2 are SGHRS and YFSETQ. The CDR3 sequence: CASSLGQGDGGLSTNEKLFF. The CDR3 nucleotides read TGCGCCAGCAGCTTAGGACAGGGAGACGGCGGCCTTTCAACTAATGAAAAACTGTTTTTT.

The sample holds many counts of this clonotype. The chain combines TRBV24-1 with TRBJ2-5; 12 nucleotides align to TRBD2. V shed 2 bases, J shed 4 bases, and the junction held 4 bases outside the gene matches. The length of the CDR3 is 16 residues. The germline gives CDR1 KGHDR, CDR2 SFDVKD. The CDR3 is CATSDSRLAGVETQYF. The CDR3 nucleotides read TGTGCCACCAGTGATTCCCGACTAGCGGGAGTAGAGACCCAGTACTTC.

This clonotype was seen many times. This chain links TRBV20-1 with TRBJ2-7, with unresolved D. V gave up 2 bases and J gave up 1 base, with 12 bases separating them. Germline CDR1 is DFQATT and CDR2 is SNEGSKA (reference sequence). The CDR3 has 14 residues. The CDR3 coding sequence is TGCAGTGCTAGATCCCCCGGGTCGTCCTACGAGCAGTACTTC. This codes for CSARSPGSSYEQYF.

The genes are TRBV20-1 and TRBJ2-3; D not certain. V was pared by 6 bases and J by 1 base, with 14 bases between. This CDR3 has 14 amino acids. Germline-derived CDR1 and CDR2 are DFQATT and SNEGSKA (reference sequence). The CDR3 DNA sequence: TGCAGTGCCTCCAACCAACCAGGCACAGATACGCAGTATTTT. Its translation is CSASNQPGTDTQYF.

This clonotype has at least ten counts. The chain recombines TRBV20-1 with TRBJ2-7; 10 nucleotides line up with TRBD1. There are 15 residues in the CDR3. Looked up from germline, CDR1 is DFQATT and CDR2 is SNEGSKA (reference sequence). Losses at the gene ends were 3 bases for V and 6 bases for J; bases not matched to a gene: 11. The CDR3 loop is CSASDRDRGLGEQYF. CDR3 nucleotides: TGCAGTGCTAGTGACCGGGACAGGGGCTTGGGCGAGCAGTACTTC.

This clonotype has only a few counts. V gene TRBV30 combines with J gene TRBJ2-3, with D hard to call. Per germline, CDR1 GTSNPN and CDR2 SVGIG (reference sequence). The CDR3 is 11 residues long. V was shortened by 0 bases and J by 6 bases, with 4 bases between the two germline ends. CDR3 residues: CAWSVSDTQYF. The CDR3 DNA reads as TGTGCCTGGAGTGTATCGGATACGCAGTATTTT.

A few counts support this clonotype. The chain uses TRBV6-6 and TRBJ2-7; TRBD1 is a possible D gene (5 bases). The V and J ends lost 2 bases and 2 bases respectively, with 10 bases between them. The CDR3 covers 14 residues. CDR1 is MNHNY, CDR2 SVGAGI, per germline (reference sequence). CDR3 DNA sequence: TGTGCCAGCAGTTACACAGGCGCCGCCTACGAGCAGTACTTC. Its protein product is CASSYTGAAYEQYF.

The chain carries TRBV4-2 and TRBJ2-7; D ambiguous. CDR1 and CDR2 (germline): LGHNA, YNFKEQ. The CDR3 length is 12 residues. V was shortened by 1 base and J by 3 bases, with 4 bases between the two germline ends. The CDR3 DNA reads TGTGCCAGCAGCCAAGCGGGCTACGAGCAGTACTTC. Protein: CASSQAGYEQYF.

In its sample, this clonotype was seen a few times. The chain combines TRBV29-1 with TRBJ2-7; 9 nucleotides align to TRBD1. The CDR3 is 13 residues long. Germline CDR1 is SQVTM and CDR2 is ANQGSEA. Trimming at V came to 5 bases and at J to 3 bases, leaving 5 bases not matched to a gene. DNA of the CDR3: TGCAGCGTTCACAGGGGGCGAGACTACGAGCAGTACTTC. Translation gives CSVHRGRDYEQYF.

The chain carries TRBV19 and TRBJ2-3; D unclear. V was cut by 7 bases and J by 2 bases, with 7 bases left in between. Germline CDR1 and CDR2: LNHDA and SQIVND (reference sequence). CDR3 length: 12 residues. CDR3 DNA: TGTGCCAGTAATTCAGCCACAGATACGCAGTATTTT. This codes for CASNSATDTQYF.

This clonotype was found a few times. The chain uses TRBV5-1 and TRBJ2-2; D is uncertain. Germline CDR1 and CDR2: SGHRS and YFSETQ. Trimming pared 0 bases from V and 6 bases from J, leaving 12 bases between. CDR3 size: 15 residues. CDR3 loop: CASSLAHGFSGELFF. DNA of the CDR3: TGCGCCAGCAGCTTGGCGCACGGGTTCTCCGGGGAGCTGTTTTTT.

V gene TRBV5-1 combines with J gene TRBJ2-3; 8 bases line up with TRBD2. The CDR3 loop spans 16 amino acids. V lost 1 base to trimming and J lost 2 bases; unmatched junction nucleotides: 6. Per the germline V gene, CDR1 is SGHRS and CDR2 is YFSETQ. Written as DNA, the CDR3 is TGCGCCAGCAGCTTGCGGGCGGGAGGAGCCACAGATACGCAGTATTTT. It codes for CASSLRAGGATDTQYF.

On this clonotype itself: A much more abundant neighbour one base away suggests this may be a read error. The chain couples TRBV28 to TRBJ1-1; D not certain. Trimming took off 5 bases at V and 12 bases at J, with 19 bases between the two ends. Germline loops: CDR1 MDHEN, CDR2 SYDVKM. This CDR3 contains 13 residues. The CDR3 nucleotides are TGTGCCAGCAGTCCTCCCGGGATAGGGATCTCTTTCTTT. Amino acid sequence: CASSPPGIGISFF.

This CDR3 reads CASSGDGTDTQYF. For the CDR3, the DNA is TGTGCCAGCAGCGGCGACGGAACAGATACGCAGTATTTT. The chain combines TRBV7-9 with TRBJ2-3; D gene uncertain. Trimming pared 5 bases from V and 3 bases from J, leaving 9 bases between. The V gene's germline CDR1 is SEHNR and CDR2 FQNEAQ (reference sequence). CDR3 size: 13 residues.

In its sample, this clonotype was seen a few times. The chain combines TRBV5-4 with TRBJ2-4; 7 bases line up with TRBD2. Germline V gives CDR1 SGHNT, CDR2 YYREEE (reference sequence). The CDR3 has 15 amino acids. The J segment lost 1 base and the V segment lost 5 bases, leaving 6 bases of the junction unmatched. CDR3 amino acids: CASSFAGVAKNIQYF. CDR3 bases: TGTGCCAGCAGTTTCGCGGGGGTCGCCAAAAACATTCAGTACTTC.